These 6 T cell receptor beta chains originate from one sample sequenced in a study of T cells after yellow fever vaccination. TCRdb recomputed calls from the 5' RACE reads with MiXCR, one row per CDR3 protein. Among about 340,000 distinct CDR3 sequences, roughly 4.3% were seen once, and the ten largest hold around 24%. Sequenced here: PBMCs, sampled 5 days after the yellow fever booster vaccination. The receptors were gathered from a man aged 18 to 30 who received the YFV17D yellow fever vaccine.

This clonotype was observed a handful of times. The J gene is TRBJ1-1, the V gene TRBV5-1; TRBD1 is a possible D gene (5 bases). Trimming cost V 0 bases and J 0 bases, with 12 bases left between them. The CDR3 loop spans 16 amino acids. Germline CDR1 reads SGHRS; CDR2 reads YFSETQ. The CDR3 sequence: CASSLGERGMNTEAFF. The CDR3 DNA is TGCGCCAGCAGCTTGGGTGAACGGGGCATGAACACTGAAGCTTTCTTT.

In nucleotides, the CDR3 is TGTGCCAGCAGCGAGGGGGATTCAGGGGAGGGGACAGATACGCAGTATTTT. This codes for CASSEGDSGEGTDTQYF. This chain uses TRBV21-1 with TRBJ2-3; the table calls TRBD2, which could not be checked here. TRBV21-1 is deemed a pseudogene. The CDR3 is made up of 17 amino acids.

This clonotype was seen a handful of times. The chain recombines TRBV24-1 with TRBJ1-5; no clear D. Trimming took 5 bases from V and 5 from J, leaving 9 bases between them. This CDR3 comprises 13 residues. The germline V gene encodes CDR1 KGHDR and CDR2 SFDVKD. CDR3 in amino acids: CATSAGFYQPQHF. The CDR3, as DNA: TGTGCCACCAGTGCTGGATTCTATCAGCCCCAGCATTTT.

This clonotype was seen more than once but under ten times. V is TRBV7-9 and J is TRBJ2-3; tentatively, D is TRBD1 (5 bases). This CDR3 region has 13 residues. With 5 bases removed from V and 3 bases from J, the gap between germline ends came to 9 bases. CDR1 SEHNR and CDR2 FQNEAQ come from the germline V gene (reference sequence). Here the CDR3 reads CASSGASTDTQYF. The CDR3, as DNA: TGTGCCAGCAGCGGGGCCTCTACAGATACGCAGTATTTT.

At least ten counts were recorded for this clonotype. The CDR3 sequence: CASSHWGNQPQHF. CDR3 DNA sequence: TGTGCCAGCAGCCACTGGGGCAATCAGCCCCAGCATTTT. The rearrangement joins TRBV6-5 to TRBJ1-5, with unresolved D. With 6 bases removed from V and 2 bases from J, the gap between germline ends came to 8 bases. CDR1 is MNHEY and CDR2 is SVGAGI in the germline V gene. This CDR3 has 13 amino acids.

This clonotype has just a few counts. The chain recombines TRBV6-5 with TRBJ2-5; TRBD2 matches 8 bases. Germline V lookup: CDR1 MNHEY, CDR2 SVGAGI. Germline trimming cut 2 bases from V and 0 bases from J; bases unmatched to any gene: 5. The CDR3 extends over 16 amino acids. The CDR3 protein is CASSYGASGYQETQYF. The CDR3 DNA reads TGTGCCAGCAGTTACGGCGCTAGCGGGTACCAAGAGACCCAGTACTTC.